This record covers a single T cell receptor beta chain. The target antigen is unknown. One end of the junction is discordant with germline, which a read error may explain. Arm-PCR of CDR3 regions with iRepertoire HTBI primers generated TCR beta libraries. Each CDR3 protein is one row after TCRdb ran MiXCR on the multiplex PCR reads. The sample has roughly 420,000 distinct CDR3 sequences, over 15% seen once. The data originate from a study of regulatory T cells in long-lasting Graves disease. Overall study results and limits: Favored gene segments in persistent disease were TRBV28, TRBJ1-2 and TRBJ2-5.

The CDR3 runs 16 residues. CDR1 and CDR2 (germline): MNHNS, SASEGT. Time point of the sample: newly diagnosed GD, antithyroid drugs for less than 3 months. Construction of the TCR library relied on RNA isolated from PBMCs. American Thyroid Association guidelines defined how Graves' disease was diagnosed. These same data were also listed under a study on T cells in Graves' hyperthyroidism and ophthalmopathy. From that second work: The authors deemed Graves' hyperthyroidism stable absent ophthalmopathy progression within 18 months. Most thyroid clonotypes with frequency above 0.001 were detected in blood.

The sample here was peripheral blood mononuclear cells (PBMCs), taken at new diagnosis, from a patient treated with antithyroid drugs. J is TRBJ1-4 and V is TRBV6-1; no definite D call. This TCR derives from a woman between 25 and 40 years old with Graves disease. The DNA of the CDR3 is TGTGCCAGCTCCCCCCCGGGATCAGTTGGCGATGATAAACTGTTTTTT. Protein: CASSPPGSVGDDKLFF.